This is a list of T cell receptor beta chains from one sample in a study of early T cells in non-severe SARS-CoV-2 infection. MiXCR, applied by TCRdb to the 5' RACE reads, yields one record per CDR3 protein. Among 49,000 or so distinct CDR3 sequences listed, 5.5% to 6.5% were seen once. Here the sequenced sample was whole blood, taken at baseline. All receptors come from an adult who was a healthcare worker with PCR-confirmed SARS-CoV-2 infection or an uninfected control (not recorded which). Each CDR3 is given with its conserved first and last residue. The D gene is left open where the match is weak. Clone size is given for some rows only: seen once, a few or many times, or a class if the clone is expanded.

V gene: TRBV5-4
J gene: TRBJ2-3
D gene: -
clone size: many
CDR3 DNA: TGTGCCAGCAGCCCTTTGGGACTTTCTTCTAGCACAGATACGCAGTATTTT
CDR3 protein: CASSPLGLSSSTDTQYF

V gene: TRBV11-2
J gene: TRBJ2-1
D gene: -
clone size: few
CDR3 DNA: TGTGCCAGCAGCTTAGTGGAGGGGGTGAATGAGCAGTTCTTC
CDR3 protein: CASSLVEGVNEQFF

V gene: TRBV7-9
J gene: TRBJ1-2
D gene: -
clone size: few
CDR3 DNA: TGTGCCAGCACTCGGGCAGAAGGACACCATGGCTACACCTTC
CDR3 protein: CASTRAEGHHGYTF

V gene: TRBV20-1
J gene: TRBJ2-1
D gene: TRBD2
clone size: few
CDR3 DNA: TGCAGTGCCCGAGGGCTAGCGGGGGATTTTGAGCAGTTCTTC
CDR3 protein: CSARGLAGDFEQFF

V gene: TRBV3-1
J gene: TRBJ2-7
D gene: -
clone size: few
CDR3 DNA: TGTGCCAGCAGCCCCGGTGGGTCCTACGAGCAGTACTTC
CDR3 protein: CASSPGGSYEQYF

V gene: TRBV20-1
J gene: TRBJ2-7
D gene: TRBD1
clone size: few
CDR3 DNA: TGCAGTGCTCCGTCGGGACAGGGACCCTACGAGCAGTACTTC
CDR3 protein: CSAPSGQGPYEQYF

V gene: TRBV20-1
J gene: TRBJ2-4
D gene: -
clone size: many
CDR3 DNA: TGCAGTGCTACCGCCCACAGCCTAGCCAAAAACATTCAGTACTTC
CDR3 protein: CSATAHSLAKNIQYF

V gene: TRBV27
J gene: TRBJ2-7
D gene: TRBD1
clone size: -
CDR3 DNA: TGTGCCAGCAGTTTATCGACAGGGTCCAACGAGCAGTACTTC
CDR3 protein: CASSLSTGSNEQYF

V gene: TRBV6-5
J gene: TRBJ1-1
D gene: -
clone size: many
CDR3 DNA: TGTGCCAGCACGGGGAACACTGAAGCTTTCTTT
CDR3 protein: CASTGNTEAFF

V gene: TRBV30
J gene: TRBJ1-6
D gene: -
clone size: many
CDR3 DNA: TGTGCCTGGAGCCCGGGGGGGTTTGATTCACCCCTCCACTTT
CDR3 protein: CAWSPGGFDSPLHF

V gene: TRBV18
J gene: TRBJ2-3
D gene: -
clone size: many
CDR3 DNA: TGTGCCAGCTCACCACTAGACACCAGCACAGATACGCAGTATTTT
CDR3 protein: CASSPLDTSTDTQYF

V gene: TRBV5-5
J gene: TRBJ1-5
D gene: -
clone size: many
CDR3 DNA: TGTGCCAGCAGCTTCGGAGGGCGGCCCCAGCATTTT
CDR3 protein: CASSFGGRPQHF

V gene: TRBV12-3/TRBV12-4
J gene: TRBJ1-6
D gene: TRBD1
clone size: many
CDR3 DNA: TGTGCCAGCAGTAGGACAGGGTTCAAGAGCTCCTATAATTCACCCCTCCACTTT
CDR3 protein: CASSRTGFKSSYNSPLHF

V gene: TRBV28
J gene: TRBJ2-7
D gene: -
clone size: few
CDR3 DNA: TGTGCCAGCAGCCCCCAGGGAGAGGTGGTCGACGAGCAGTACTTC
CDR3 protein: CASSPQGEVVDEQYF

V gene: TRBV3-1
J gene: TRBJ2-1
D gene: -
clone size: many
CDR3 DNA: TGTGCCAGCAGCCAATCCGGCGGCGAGCAGTTCTTC
CDR3 protein: CASSQSGGEQFF

V gene: TRBV7-3
J gene: TRBJ2-1
D gene: -
clone size: many
CDR3 DNA: TGTGCCAGCAGCTCAACTCTCGGGCCCTCCTACAATGAGCAGTTCTTC
CDR3 protein: CASSSTLGPSYNEQFF

V gene: TRBV18
J gene: TRBJ2-5
D gene: TRBD2
clone size: many
CDR3 DNA: TGTGCCAGCTCATCAGGGACTAGCGGAAAAGAGACCCAGTACTTC
CDR3 protein: CASSSGTSGKETQYF

V gene: TRBV12-5
J gene: TRBJ2-1
D gene: TRBD2
clone size: many
CDR3 DNA: TGTGCTAGTGGTTTGCGGATAGCGGGGGACTACAATGAGCAGTTCTTC
CDR3 protein: CASGLRIAGDYNEQFF

V gene: TRBV29-1
J gene: TRBJ2-5
D gene: TRBD2
clone size: -
CDR3 DNA: TGCAGCGTTGAAAGGGCAGCGGGGGGTTGGGAGACCCAGTACTTC
CDR3 protein: CSVERAAGGWETQYF

V gene: TRBV29-1
J gene: TRBJ2-1
D gene: -
clone size: many
CDR3 DNA: TGCAGCGTCCCGAGGGAGCTCCAGCGCGATGAGCAGTTCTTC
CDR3 protein: CSVPRELQRDEQFF

V gene: TRBV4-3
J gene: TRBJ1-2
D gene: -
clone size: -
CDR3 DNA: TGCGCCAGCAGCCAAGATTCCGGGCTTAGGGGCTATGGCTACACCTTC
CDR3 protein: CASSQDSGLRGYGYTF

V gene: TRBV7-2
J gene: TRBJ2-1
D gene: TRBD2
clone size: many
CDR3 DNA: TGTGCCAGCAGCCCCCGGGGGGGGGGCCTTTACAATGAGCAGTTCTTC
CDR3 protein: CASSPRGGGLYNEQFF

V gene: TRBV5-1
J gene: TRBJ1-4
D gene: TRBD1
clone size: many
CDR3 DNA: TGCGCCAGCAGCTATTGGACAGGGGGAAGTAATGAAAAACTGTTTTTT
CDR3 protein: CASSYWTGGSNEKLFF

V gene: TRBV20-1
J gene: TRBJ1-1
D gene: -
clone size: few
CDR3 DNA: TGCAGTGCTGGGTCTTCGTTGATTCAAGGGGGATTTGGTGAAGCTTTCTTT
CDR3 protein: CSAGSSLIQGGFGEAFF

V gene: TRBV5-4
J gene: TRBJ2-7
D gene: TRBD1
clone size: many
CDR3 DNA: TGTGCCAGCAGCTCGGGACAGAGGTCCTACGAGCAGTACTTC
CDR3 protein: CASSSGQRSYEQYF

V gene: TRBV3-1
J gene: TRBJ1-1
D gene: -
clone size: many
CDR3 DNA: TGTGCCAGCAGCTCATTGGGGGGAAGTACTGAAGCTTTCTTT
CDR3 protein: CASSSLGGSTEAFF

V gene: TRBV6-5
J gene: TRBJ1-2
D gene: -
clone size: -
CDR3 DNA: TGTGCCAGCAGACGGGAACCGGGACGAGGCTATGGCTACACCTTC
CDR3 protein: CASRREPGRGYGYTF

V gene: TRBV4-3
J gene: TRBJ1-6
D gene: -
clone size: -
CDR3 DNA: TGCGCCAGCAGGGGTGACTCTACGCTTAATTCACCCCTCCACTTT
CDR3 protein: CASRGDSTLNSPLHF

V gene: TRBV10-1
J gene: TRBJ2-3
D gene: -
clone size: many
CDR3 DNA: TGCGCCGGCAGTGAGTCGGGGGACGGCACAGATACGCAGTATTTT
CDR3 protein: CAGSESGDGTDTQYF

V gene: TRBV7-9
J gene: TRBJ2-1
D gene: TRBD1
clone size: -
CDR3 DNA: TGTGCCAGCAGCTTTGTGAGGGGGCAGGGTGAGCAGTTCTTC
CDR3 protein: CASSFVRGQGEQFF

V gene: TRBV6-5
J gene: TRBJ2-1
D gene: -
clone size: few
CDR3 DNA: TGTGCCAGCAGACCCCCAACTAGCTACAATGAGCAGTTCTTC
CDR3 protein: CASRPPTSYNEQFF

V gene: TRBV4-3
J gene: TRBJ2-3
D gene: -
clone size: many
CDR3 DNA: TGCGCCAGCAGCCGAGGATTGGGGGGGCCTCGCACAGATACGCAGTATTTT
CDR3 protein: CASSRGLGGPRTDTQYF

V gene: TRBV19
J gene: TRBJ2-5
D gene: -
clone size: few
CDR3 DNA: TGTGCCAGTAGTAAGCAGGGAACGGAGACCCAGTACTTC
CDR3 protein: CASSKQGTETQYF

V gene: TRBV9
J gene: TRBJ2-7
D gene: TRBD2
clone size: -
CDR3 DNA: TGTGCCAGCAGCGTAACGACTAGCGGGGGGCACGAGCAGTACTTC
CDR3 protein: CASSVTTSGGHEQYF

V gene: TRBV5-1
J gene: TRBJ2-5
D gene: TRBD1
clone size: few
CDR3 DNA: TGCGCCAGCAACGTTGAGACAGGGCAGGTGGGAGAGACCCAGTACTTC
CDR3 protein: CASNVETGQVGETQYF

V gene: TRBV7-3
J gene: TRBJ2-7
D gene: TRBD1
clone size: -
CDR3 DNA: TGTGCCAGCAGCATGGGACAGGGGGATTCCTACGAGCAGTACTTC
CDR3 protein: CASSMGQGDSYEQYF

V gene: TRBV5-1
J gene: TRBJ2-7
D gene: -
clone size: -
CDR3 DNA: TGCGCCAGCAGCTTGCTGGTAGGGATCTCCTACGAGCAGTACTTC
CDR3 protein: CASSLLVGISYEQYF

V gene: TRBV29-1
J gene: TRBJ1-1
D gene: -
clone size: few
CDR3 DNA: TGCAGCCCCCATCGGGGAACTGAAGCTTTCTTT
CDR3 protein: CSPHRGTEAFF

V gene: TRBV19
J gene: TRBJ2-1
D gene: TRBD2
clone size: -
CDR3 DNA: TGTGCCAGTAGCCAGGCGGGGGGCCCTTACAATGAGCAGTTCTTC
CDR3 protein: CASSQAGGPYNEQFF

V gene: TRBV19
J gene: TRBJ2-3
D gene: TRBD2
clone size: many
CDR3 DNA: TGTGCCAGTAGGCCCCGGACGGGGGGGCCAACAAATACGCAGTATTTT
CDR3 protein: CASRPRTGGPTNTQYF

V gene: TRBV5-6
J gene: TRBJ2-7
D gene: -
clone size: few
CDR3 DNA: TGTGCCAGCAGCCTCAGGGAAACCTACGAGCAGTACTTC
CDR3 protein: CASSLRETYEQYF

V gene: TRBV12-3/TRBV12-4
J gene: TRBJ2-3
D gene: -
clone size: many
CDR3 DNA: TGTGCCAGCAGCATTGCAGATACGCAGTATTTT
CDR3 protein: CASSIADTQYF

V gene: TRBV11-2
J gene: TRBJ2-3
D gene: -
clone size: many
CDR3 DNA: TGTGCCAGCAGCCCTGGGACTAGCACAGATACGCAGTATTTT
CDR3 protein: CASSPGTSTDTQYF

V gene: TRBV9
J gene: TRBJ2-3
D gene: -
clone size: many
CDR3 DNA: TGTGCCAGCAGCGCTATGGGACCAAGATTGGATACGCAGTATTTT
CDR3 protein: CASSAMGPRLDTQYF